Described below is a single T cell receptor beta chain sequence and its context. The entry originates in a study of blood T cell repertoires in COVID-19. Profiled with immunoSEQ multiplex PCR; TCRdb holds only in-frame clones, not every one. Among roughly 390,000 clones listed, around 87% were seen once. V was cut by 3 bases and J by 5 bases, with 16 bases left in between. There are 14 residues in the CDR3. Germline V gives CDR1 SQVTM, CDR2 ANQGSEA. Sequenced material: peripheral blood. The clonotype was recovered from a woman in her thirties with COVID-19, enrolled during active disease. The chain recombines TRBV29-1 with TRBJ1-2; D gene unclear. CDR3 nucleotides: TGCAGCGTTGATTTTGGTGGCAGTCCGTATGGCTACACCTTC. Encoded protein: CSVDFGGSPYGYTF.